This TCR beta chain was identified during a study of blood T cell repertoires in COVID-19. V shed 2 bases, J shed 4 bases, and the junction held 3 bases outside the gene matches. The germline CDR1 and CDR2 sequences are MNHEY and SVGEGT. The length of the CDR3 is 14 residues. Sequencing used immunoSEQ multiplex PCR; TCRdb keeps in-frame clones, though not all of them. The sample lists under 200,000 clones; about 86% were seen once. The specimen sequenced was peripheral blood. This sequence was found in an older woman with acute or convalescent COVID-19. This chain connects TRBV6-2 or TRBV6-3 to TRBJ1-1, with 8 bases fitting TRBD1. The DNA for the CDR3 is TGTGCCAGCAGTTACGGACAGGGCCCCACTGAAGCTTTCTTT. It yields the protein CASSYGQGPTEAFF.